This T cell receptor beta chain was identified in a study of control samples from healthy donors and cancer patients. This CDR3 contains 16 residues. Trimming pared 0 bases from V and 5 bases from J, leaving 16 bases between. Germline V gene data show CDR1 as SNHLY and CDR2 as FYNNEI. Profiled with immunoSEQ multiplex PCR; TCRdb holds only in-frame clones, not every one. Here the sample spans approximately 100,000 clones, around 80% being singletons. This sequence was found in a man in his 60s in good health. The sequenced material came from blood. The rearrangement joins TRBV2 to TRBJ2-5; D may be TRBD2 (6 bases). CDR3 in DNA: TGTGCCAGCAGTGAAGCTCTCGCGGGGCTGCCGGAGACCCAGTACTTC. It translates to CASSEALAGLPETQYF.